This T cell receptor (beta chain) appears in the sequencing data of a study of T-cell memory formation after mild COVID-19. At the level of the study: The study found TCR clusters largely donor specific. General study points: Among clones contracting day 15 to 85, CD4/CD8 was balanced, whereas later expanders leaned CD4+. Shrinking CD4+ clones were chiefly CM and EM; CD8+ ones were chiefly EMRA.

TCRdb re-called the 5' RACE reads through MiXCR, storing one row per CDR3 protein. The data show about 130,000 distinct CDR3 sequences, with about 6.5% seen just once and roughly 2% held by the top ten. The CDR3 loop spans 14 amino acids. The germline gives CDR1 SEHNR, CDR2 FQNEAQ (reference sequence). V shed 2 bases and J shed 8 bases, with 15 bases lying between them. Comments on this clonotype: Its antigen remains unidentified.

This sequence joins TRBV7-9 and TRBJ1-2; D possibly corresponds to TRBD1 (6 bases). This clonotype originated in an adult woman who had mild COVID-19 (a few samples of this study predate the infection). Cell type and time point are not known. Sequenced: PBMCs or a T cell subset sorted from them (not recorded which). DNA for the CDR3: TGTGCCAGCAGCTTACCCCAGGGGAGGAACGGCTACACCTTC. This codes for CASSLPQGRNGYTF.